One and the same sample provided the 23 T cell receptor beta chains below, sequenced in a study of blood T cell repertoires in COVID-19 (dated by TCRdb to the early 2020s). Libraries were prepared through the immunoSEQ multiplex PCR assay. TCRdb carries this immuneACCESS record with in-frame sequences only. Its versions omit some clonotypes, under half of them owing to an unresolved V gene in the studies checked, with the rest unexplained. In this sample the table shows some 200,000 clones, about 93% of which occur a single time. The ten biggest clones cover about 0.76% of the sample. Input material: peripheral blood. The receptors originated from a man aged 25-40 years with COVID-19, enrolled during active disease.

The chain has TRBV28 and TRBJ1-1; D not certain. Trimming took 4 bases from V and 1 from J, leaving 10 bases between them. Per germline, CDR1 MDHEN and CDR2 SYDVKM. The CDR3 length is 14 residues. The CDR3 DNA sequence: TGTGCCAGCAGTTCCGTGGCAAAGAACACTGAAGCTTTCTTT. This codes for CASSSVAKNTEAFF.

This rearrangement joins TRBV3-1 (or the pseudogene TRBV3-2) to TRBJ1-5, with D perhaps matching TRBD1 (6 bases). The CDR3 spans 15 residues. Trimming took off 3 bases at V and 2 bases at J, with 11 bases between the two ends. Per germline, CDR1 LGHDT and CDR2 YNNKEL (reference sequence). The CDR3 DNA is TGTGCCAGCAGCCATACAGGGTCCGGCAATCAGCCCCAGCATTTT. It codes for CASSHTGSGNQPQHF.

The CDR3 DNA sequence: TGTGCCCCATTCGTCCGAAGGGGCGGCAACGACGTGAACACTGAAGCTTTCTTT. Translated: CAPFVRRGGNDVNTEAFF. The genes are TRBV5-4 and TRBJ1-1; weak D call: TRBD1 (5 bases). CDR3 length: 18 residues. V lost 10 bases, J lost 0 bases, and 28 bases lay in between. Germline V CDR1 and CDR2: SGHNT, YYREEE (reference sequence). Complete variable domain (other parts from reference TRBV5-4 and TRBJ1-1): ETGVTQSPTHLIKTRGQQVTLRCSSQSGHNTVSWYQQALGQGPQFIFQYYREEENGRGNFPPRFSGLQFPNYSSELNVNALELDDSALYLCAPFVRRGGNDVNTEAFFGQGTRLTVV.

The chain links TRBV9 to TRBJ2-3; D may be TRBD2 (5 bases). The CDR3 runs to 15 residues. The V end was cut by 6 bases, the J end by 2 bases, with 16 bases between. Germline assignment: CDR1 SGDLS and CDR2 YYNGEE. CDR3 loop: CASTALSGNTDTQYF. The CDR3 DNA reads TGTGCCAGCACCGCCCTCAGCGGAAACACAGATACGCAGTATTTT.

The chain couples TRBV6-5 to TRBJ2-7; D might be TRBD2 (6 bases). Trimming removed 6 bases from V and 1 base from J, with 16 bases in between. The CDR3 runs to 15 residues. Germline V gene sequence: CDR1 MNHEY, CDR2 SVGAGI. The CDR3 DNA follows: TGTGCCAGCAGGTTGGGGGGTTCGGAGTCCTACGAGCAGTACTTC. Its protein product is CASRLGGSESYEQYF.

This clone was detected once. The V gene is TRBV2, the J gene TRBJ1-1, with D perhaps TRBD1 (5 bases). Germline loops: CDR1 SNHLY, CDR2 FYNNEI. V was cut by 0 bases and J by 4 bases, with 12 bases left in between. The CDR3 is made up of 15 amino acids. Written as DNA, the CDR3 is TGTGCCAGCAGTGAAGCGCTTCAGGGTCCCACTGAAGCTTTCTTT. Protein: CASSEALQGPTEAFF.

This sequence joins TRBV2 and TRBJ2-1; 16 bases align to TRBD2. The CDR3 consists of 17 residues. Germline values: CDR1 SNHLY, CDR2 FYNNEI. After removal of 5 bases from V and 8 bases from J, the junction contained 9 bases not matched to a gene. The CDR3 DNA follows: TGTGCCAGCAGTCGCGGGACTAGCGGGGGGGCCTGGCATGAGCAGTTCTTC. This codes for CASSRGTSGGAWHEQFF.

The rearrangement uses TRBV19 and TRBJ1-1; tentatively, D is TRBD1 (5 bases). The V end lost 5 bases, the J end lost 3 bases, and 13 bases lay between the germline ends. CDR1 is LNHDA, CDR2 SQIVND, per germline (reference sequence). The CDR3 contains 14 residues. CDR3 nucleotides: TGTGCCAGTAGTGTTAGACCCAGGGACACTGAAGCTTTCTTT. It encodes CASSVRPRDTEAFF.

V is TRBV27 and J is TRBJ1-5, with D tentatively TRBD1 (5 bases). The CDR3 covers 14 residues. Germline values: CDR1 MNHEY, CDR2 SMNVEV (reference sequence). The germline V and J ends were trimmed by 1 base and 7 bases, with 11 bases remaining between them. The CDR3 loop reads CASSLLGAWQPQHF. As DNA, the CDR3 is TGTGCCAGCAGTTTATTAGGGGCATGGCAGCCCCAGCATTTT.

The chain recombines TRBV7-2 with TRBJ2-3, with D hard to call. The ends were cut back, 1 base at V and 5 bases at J, with 7 bases in the middle. The CDR3 is 13 residues long. The germline V gene encodes CDR1 SGHTA and CDR2 FQGNSA. DNA of the CDR3: TGTGCCAGCAGCTTAGTAACTCAAGATACGCAGTATTTT. Residues: CASSLVTQDTQYF.

The rearrangement links TRBV5-1 to TRBJ1-4, with 9 bases lining up with TRBD1. In germline, CDR1 is SGHRS, CDR2 YFSETQ. The junction had 9 bases not matched to a gene; V was cut back by 5 bases and J by 7 bases. The CDR3 is 15 residues long. The CDR3 region has the DNA TGCGCCAGCAGTATGCCCGGGACAGGGCCTGAAAAACTGTTTTTT. Protein: CASSMPGTGPEKLFF.

This chain links TRBV19 with TRBJ2-1, with 11 bases aligning to TRBD1. Germline trimming cut 9 bases from V and 6 bases from J; bases unmatched to any gene: 13. Germline loops: CDR1 LNHDA, CDR2 SQIVND (reference sequence). The CDR3 is 16 amino acids. In DNA form, the CDR3 reads TGTGCCAGCTACGCATCCGGGACAGGGGGGGGCAATGAGCAGTTCTTC. The encoded protein is CASYASGTGGGNEQFF.

This rearrangement joins TRBV5-6 to TRBJ1-2; TRBD1 might be the D (6 bases). The CDR3 is 14 amino acids. CDR1 is SGHDT, CDR2 YYEEEE, per germline. The V gene lost 4 bases and the J gene lost 4 bases, with 14 bases spanning the gap. CDR3 DNA sequence: TGTGCCAGCAGCGTAGGTCGGGGGGCCTATGGCTACACCTTC. Its translation is CASSVGRGAYGYTF. The full variable domain, in which reference TRBV5-6 and TRBJ1-2 provide the parts outside the CDR3, is DAGVTQSPTHLIKTRGQQVTLRCSPKSGHDTVSWYQQALGQGPQFIFQYYEEEERQRGNFPDRFSGHQFPNYSSELNVNALLLGDSALYLCASSVGRGAYGYTFGSGTRLTVV.

The rearrangement uses TRBV6-5 and TRBJ2-7, with 9 bases matching TRBD1. The CDR3 runs 14 residues. Germline loops: CDR1 MNHEY, CDR2 SVGAGI. The junction had 5 bases not matched to a gene; V was cut back by 6 bases and J by 2 bases. This CDR3 reads CASSSGTGPYEQYF. The CDR3 nucleotides read TGTGCCAGCAGCTCCGGGACAGGGCCCTACGAGCAGTACTTC.

This clone was found a few times. V usage is TRBV27 and J usage is TRBJ2-1; 12 bases line up with TRBD2. Germline trimming cut 0 bases from V and 10 bases from J; bases unmatched to any gene: 7. Germline V gene data show CDR1 as MNHEY and CDR2 as SMNVEV (reference sequence). The CDR3 has 16 amino acids. This CDR3 reads CASSLSWASGGEEQFF. As DNA, the CDR3 is TGTGCCAGCAGTTTATCGTGGGCTAGCGGGGGGGAAGAGCAGTTCTTC.

The V and J genes are TRBV4-1 and TRBJ1-2; maybe TRBD1 (5 bases). The CDR3 length is 17 residues. V was trimmed by 0 bases and J by 8 bases, leaving 22 bases between them. The germline V gene has CDR1 MGHRA and CDR2 YSYEKL. In DNA form, the CDR3 reads TGCGCCAGCAGCCAAGATGATTTGCGGGGCCTTTTATGGGGCTACACCTTC. It is translated as CASSQDDLRGLLWGYTF.

The rearrangement joins TRBV27 to TRBJ1-2; D might be TRBD1 (5 bases). This CDR3 region has 14 residues. Germline CDR1 and CDR2: MNHEY and SMNVEV (reference sequence). V was trimmed by 5 bases and J by 6 bases, leaving 16 bases between them. The CDR3 sequence is CASSNRSPQDGYTF. CDR3 coding DNA: TGTGCCAGCAGTAACCGTTCCCCACAGGATGGCTACACCTTC.

This sequence joins TRBV19 and TRBJ2-3, with a possible D match to TRBD1 (5 bases). CDR1 and CDR2 from the germline V gene are LNHDA and SQIVND (reference sequence). Trimming took off 6 bases at V and 2 bases at J, with 12 bases between the two ends. This CDR3 comprises 14 residues. Here the CDR3 reads CASSDRILTDTQYF. The CDR3 bases are TGTGCCAGTAGCGACAGAATCCTCACAGATACGCAGTATTTT.

This sequence joins TRBV7-9 and TRBJ2-5; 10 bases are a match to TRBD2. Per germline, CDR1 SEHNR and CDR2 FQNEAQ (reference sequence). V dropped 5 bases and J dropped 5; count of bases not matched to a gene: 8. The CDR3 contains 15 residues. The CDR3 coding sequence is TGTGCCAGCAGCCAGAGGCTAGCGGGGGTGGAGACCCAGTACTTC. Its translation is CASSQRLAGVETQYF.

J is TRBJ1-2 and V is TRBV19; tentative D call: TRBD1 (5 bases). V was pared by 7 bases and J by 7 bases, with 16 bases between. Germline V gives CDR1 LNHDA, CDR2 SQIVND (reference sequence). The CDR3 extends over 13 amino acids. CDR3 nucleotide sequence: TGTGCCAGTAATGTCGGAGGGGCTCTTGGCTACACCTTC. This gives the protein CASNVGGALGYTF.

The chain employs TRBV30 and TRBJ1-5; possible D gene TRBD1, 6 bases. Trimming removed 4 bases from V and 0 bases from J, with 19 bases in between. Germline values: CDR1 GTSNPN, CDR2 SVGIG (reference sequence). This CDR3 has 17 residues. CDR3 bases: TGTGCCTGGAACGAAGGACAGACACTCCATAGCAATCAGCCCCAGCATTTT. Amino acids: CAWNEGQTLHSNQPQHF.

This rearrangement joins TRBV5-1 to TRBJ1-1; D not resolved. V lost 2 bases and J lost 7, with 9 bases in between. Per the germline V gene, CDR1 is SGHRS and CDR2 is YFSETQ. The CDR3 consists of 12 residues. CDR3 DNA sequence: TGCGCCAGCAGCTTCAGCGATCGTGAAGCTTTCTTT. Protein sequence: CASSFSDREAFF.

J is TRBJ1-4 and V is TRBV11-2; D not resolved. Trimming removed 3 bases from V and 0 bases from J, with 5 bases in between. The CDR3 sequence is 14 residues long. Germline lookup yields CDR1 SGHAT and CDR2 FQNNGV. In nucleotides, the CDR3 is TGTGCCAGCAGCTTCCAATCAACTAATGAAAAACTGTTTTTT. Translating it yields CASSFQSTNEKLFF.